This entry lists 4 T cell receptor beta chains sequenced from one sample in a study of blood T cell repertoires in COVID-19. The method was immunoSEQ multiplex PCR; TCRdb's version includes in-frame clones alone and lacks a portion of them. The data show about 480,000 clones, with about 88% seen just once and around 0.9% held by the top ten. Input material: peripheral blood. The receptor source for this set is a man younger than 30 with COVID-19, enrolled during active disease.

The chain combines TRBV2 with TRBJ2-5; 9 nucleotides agree with TRBD2. CDR3 size: 14 residues. CDR1 and CDR2 (germline): SNHLY, FYNNEI. The J segment lost 4 bases and the V segment lost 5 bases, leaving 5 bases of the junction unmatched. Here the CDR3 reads CASSLGGRAETQYF. The DNA of the CDR3 is TGTGCCAGCAGTTTGGGCGGGAGGGCAGAGACCCAGTACTTC.

This clone was recorded once. The gene calls are TRBV3-1 (or the pseudogene TRBV3-2) and TRBJ2-7; possibly TRBD2 for D (5 bases). From germline, CDR1 is LGHDT and CDR2 YNNKEL (reference sequence). The CDR3 is made up of 15 amino acids. V lost 3 bases to trimming and J lost 0 bases, with 12 bases between them. The DNA of the CDR3 is TGTGCCAGCAGCCACCCCCGGGATTCCTCCTACGAGCAGTACTTC. Its protein is CASSHPRDSSYEQYF.

The chain combines TRBV10-1 with TRBJ1-5; 7 bases map to TRBD1. J lost 7 bases, V lost 4 bases, and 4 bases had no gene match. The CDR3 is made up of 13 amino acids. Looked up from germline, CDR1 is WNHNN and CDR2 is SYGVQD (reference sequence). This CDR3 reads CASSGQGRQPQHF. For the CDR3, the DNA is TGCGCCAGCAGTGGACAGGGCAGGCAGCCCCAGCATTTT.

With respect to this clone: Other DNA sequences of this sample code for an identical CDR3. The V call is TRBV27, the J call TRBJ2-7; no definite D call. Trimming shortened V by 5 bases and J by 2 bases, and 4 bases separated the two germline ends. Germline V gene lookup returns CDR1 MNHEY and CDR2 SMNVEV (reference sequence). The CDR3 length is 11 residues. For the CDR3, the DNA is TGTGCCAGCAGTAACACCTACGAGCAGTACTTC. This translates into CASSNTYEQYF.